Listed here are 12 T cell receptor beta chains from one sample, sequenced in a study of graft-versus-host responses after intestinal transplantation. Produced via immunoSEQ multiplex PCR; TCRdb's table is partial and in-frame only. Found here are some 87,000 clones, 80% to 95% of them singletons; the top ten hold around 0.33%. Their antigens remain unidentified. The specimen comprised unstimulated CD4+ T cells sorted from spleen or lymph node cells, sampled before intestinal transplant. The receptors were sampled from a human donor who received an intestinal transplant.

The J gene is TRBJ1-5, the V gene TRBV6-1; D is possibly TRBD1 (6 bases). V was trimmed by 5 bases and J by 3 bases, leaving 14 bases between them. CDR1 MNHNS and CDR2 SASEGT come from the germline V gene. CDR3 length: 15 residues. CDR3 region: CASSLVGADNQPQHF. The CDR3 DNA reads TGTGCCAGCAGTCTTGTGGGGGCGGACAATCAGCCCCAGCATTTT.

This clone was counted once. CDR3 nucleotide sequence: TGTGCCAGCAGCTTAGAGTTGGGGGCTGGCTACACCTTC. Residues: CASSLELGAGYTF. This chain connects TRBV7-2 to TRBJ1-2; TRBD1 is a possible D gene (6 bases). The CDR3 loop spans 13 amino acids. The germline V and J ends were trimmed by 1 base and 7 bases, with 10 bases remaining between them. The germline V gene encodes CDR1 SGHTA and CDR2 FQGNSA.

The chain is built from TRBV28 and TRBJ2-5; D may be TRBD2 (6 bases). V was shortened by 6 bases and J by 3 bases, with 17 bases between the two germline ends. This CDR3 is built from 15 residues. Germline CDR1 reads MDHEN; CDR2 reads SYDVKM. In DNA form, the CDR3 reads TGTGCCAGCAGCCCCGCCGGGGGAAGCAAAGAGACCCAGTACTTC. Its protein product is CASSPAGGSKETQYF. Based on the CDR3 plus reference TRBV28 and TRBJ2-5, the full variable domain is DVKVTQSSRYLVKRTGEKVFLECVQDMDHENMFWYRQDPGLGLRLIYFSYDVKMKEKGDIPEGYSVSREKKERFSLILESASTNQTSMYLCASSPAGGSKETQYFGPGTRLLVL.

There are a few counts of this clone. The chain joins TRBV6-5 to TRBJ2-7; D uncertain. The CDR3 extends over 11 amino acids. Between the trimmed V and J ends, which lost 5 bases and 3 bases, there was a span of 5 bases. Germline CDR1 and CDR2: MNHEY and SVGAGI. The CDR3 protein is CASSLNYEQYF. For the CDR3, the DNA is TGTGCCAGCAGTCTCAACTACGAGCAGTACTTC.

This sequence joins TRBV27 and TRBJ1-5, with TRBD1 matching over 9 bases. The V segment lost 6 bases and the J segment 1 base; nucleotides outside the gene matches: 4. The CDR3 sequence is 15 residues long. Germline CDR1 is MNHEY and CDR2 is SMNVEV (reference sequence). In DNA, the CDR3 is TGTGCCAGCAGGGGGACAGGGTTGAGCAATCAGCCCCAGCATTTT. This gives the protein CASRGTGLSNQPQHF.

Here the CDR3 DNA reads TGTGCCAGTAGTATAGGGTTACCAGATACGCAGTATTTT. Its protein is CASSIGLPDTQYF. This chain joins TRBV19 and TRBJ2-3; D uncertain. From germline, CDR1 is LNHDA and CDR2 SQIVND (reference sequence). The V gene lost 1 base and the J gene lost 4 bases, with 6 bases spanning the gap. This CDR3 is 13 amino acids long.

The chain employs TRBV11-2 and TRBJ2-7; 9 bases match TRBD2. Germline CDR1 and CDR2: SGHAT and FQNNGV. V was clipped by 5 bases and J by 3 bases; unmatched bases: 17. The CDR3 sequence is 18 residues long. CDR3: CASSQLLAGETIIYEQYF. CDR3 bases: TGTGCCAGCAGCCAACTATTAGCGGGAGAAACGATAATCTACGAGCAGTACTTC.

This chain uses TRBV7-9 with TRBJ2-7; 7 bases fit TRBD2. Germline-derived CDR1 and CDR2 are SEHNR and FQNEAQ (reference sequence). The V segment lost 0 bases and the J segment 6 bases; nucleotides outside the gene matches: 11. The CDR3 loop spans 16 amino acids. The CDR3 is CASSLASGLTGGEQYF. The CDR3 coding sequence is TGTGCCAGCAGCTTAGCGTCCGGACTCACGGGGGGCGAGCAGTACTTC.

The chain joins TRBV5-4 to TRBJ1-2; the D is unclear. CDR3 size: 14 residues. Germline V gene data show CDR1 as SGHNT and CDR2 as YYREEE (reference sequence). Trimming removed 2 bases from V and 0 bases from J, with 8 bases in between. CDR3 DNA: TGTGCCAGCAGCTTAGGTGTAGCTAACTATGGCTACACCTTC. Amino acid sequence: CASSLGVANYGYTF.

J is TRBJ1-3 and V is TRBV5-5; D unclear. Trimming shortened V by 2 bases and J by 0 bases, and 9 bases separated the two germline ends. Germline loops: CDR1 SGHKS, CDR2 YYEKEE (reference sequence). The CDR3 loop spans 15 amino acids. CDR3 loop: CASSFRRDSGNTIYF. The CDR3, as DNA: TGTGCCAGCAGCTTTCGACGGGACTCTGGAAACACCATATATTTT.

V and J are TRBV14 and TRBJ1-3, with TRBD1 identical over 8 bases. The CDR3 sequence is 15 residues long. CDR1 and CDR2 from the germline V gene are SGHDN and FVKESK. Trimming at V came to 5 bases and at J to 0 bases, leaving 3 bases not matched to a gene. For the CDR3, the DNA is TGTGCCAGCAGCAGACAGGGGTACTCTGGAAACACCATATATTTT. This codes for CASSRQGYSGNTIYF.

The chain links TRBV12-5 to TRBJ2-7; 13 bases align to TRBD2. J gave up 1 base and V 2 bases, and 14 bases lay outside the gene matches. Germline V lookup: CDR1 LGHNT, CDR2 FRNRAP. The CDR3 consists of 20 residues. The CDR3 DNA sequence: TGTGCTAGTGGTTTGACCCCGGGACTAGCGGGATTAACCCGTTCCTACGAGCAGTACTTC. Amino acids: CASGLTPGLAGLTRSYEQYF.